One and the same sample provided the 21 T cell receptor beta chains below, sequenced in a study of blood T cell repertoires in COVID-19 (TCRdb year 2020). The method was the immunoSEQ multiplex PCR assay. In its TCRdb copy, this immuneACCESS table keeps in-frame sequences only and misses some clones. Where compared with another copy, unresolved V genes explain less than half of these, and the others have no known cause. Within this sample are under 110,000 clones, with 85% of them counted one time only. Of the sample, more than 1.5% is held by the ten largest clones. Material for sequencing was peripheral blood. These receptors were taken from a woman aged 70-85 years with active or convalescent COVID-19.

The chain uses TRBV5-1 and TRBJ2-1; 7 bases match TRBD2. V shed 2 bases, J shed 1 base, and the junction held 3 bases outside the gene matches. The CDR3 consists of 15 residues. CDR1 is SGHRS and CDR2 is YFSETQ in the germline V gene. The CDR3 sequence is CASSFAGASYNEQFF. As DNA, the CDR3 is TGCGCCAGCAGCTTTGCGGGAGCGTCCTACAATGAGCAGTTCTTC.

The DNA for the CDR3 is TGTGCCAGCAGCCAAGACAGGGGGGTCGAGCAGTACTTC. Protein: CASSQDRGVEQYF. The chain carries TRBV4-2 and TRBJ2-7; tentatively, D is TRBD1 (7 bases). The ends were cut back, 0 bases at V and 6 bases at J, with 9 bases in the middle. This CDR3 spans 13 amino acids. Germline V gene sequence: CDR1 LGHNA, CDR2 YNFKEQ.

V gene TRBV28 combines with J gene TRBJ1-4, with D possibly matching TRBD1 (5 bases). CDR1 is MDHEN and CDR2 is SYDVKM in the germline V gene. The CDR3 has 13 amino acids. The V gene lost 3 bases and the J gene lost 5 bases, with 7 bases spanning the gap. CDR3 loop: CASSLTENEKLFF. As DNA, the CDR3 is TGTGCCAGCAGTTTGACAGAAAATGAAAAACTGTTTTTT.

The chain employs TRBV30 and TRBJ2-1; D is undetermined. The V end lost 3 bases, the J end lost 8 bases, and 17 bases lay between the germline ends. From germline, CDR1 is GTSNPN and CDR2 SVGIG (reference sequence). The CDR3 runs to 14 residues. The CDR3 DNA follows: TGTGCCTGGAGCGCTGGAGACGGAGAGGATGAGCAGTTCTTC. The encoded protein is CAWSAGDGEDEQFF. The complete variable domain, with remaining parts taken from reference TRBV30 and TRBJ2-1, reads SQTIHQWPATLVQPVGSPLSLECTVEGTSNPNLYWYRQAAGRGLQLLFYSVGIGQISSEVPQNLSASRPQDRQFILSSKKLLLSDSGFYLCAWSAGDGEDEQFFGPGTRLTVL.

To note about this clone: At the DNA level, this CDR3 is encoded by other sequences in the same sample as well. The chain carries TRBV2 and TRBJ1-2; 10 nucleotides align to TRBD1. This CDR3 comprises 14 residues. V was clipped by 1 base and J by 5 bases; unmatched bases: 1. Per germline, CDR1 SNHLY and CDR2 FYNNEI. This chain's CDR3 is CASSEVGQGYGYTF. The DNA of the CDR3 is TGTGCCAGCAGTGAAGTGGGACAGGGGTATGGCTACACCTTC.

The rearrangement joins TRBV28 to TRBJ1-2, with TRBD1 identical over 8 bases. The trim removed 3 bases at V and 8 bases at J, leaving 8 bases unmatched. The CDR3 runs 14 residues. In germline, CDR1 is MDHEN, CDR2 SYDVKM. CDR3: CASSFRQGAFGYTF. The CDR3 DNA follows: TGTGCCAGCAGTTTCCGGCAGGGGGCGTTCGGCTACACCTTC.

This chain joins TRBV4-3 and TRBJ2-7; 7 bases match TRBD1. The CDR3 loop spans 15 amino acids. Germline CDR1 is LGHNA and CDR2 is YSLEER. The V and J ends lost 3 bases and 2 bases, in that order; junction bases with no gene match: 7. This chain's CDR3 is CASSQRQGSPYEQYF. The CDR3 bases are TGCGCCAGCAGCCAGCGACAGGGAAGCCCCTACGAGCAGTACTTC.

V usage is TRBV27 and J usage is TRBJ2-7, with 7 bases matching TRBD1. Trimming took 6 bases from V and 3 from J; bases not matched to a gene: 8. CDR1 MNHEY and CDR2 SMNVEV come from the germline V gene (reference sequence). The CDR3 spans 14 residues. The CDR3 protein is CASRRTGVGYEQYF. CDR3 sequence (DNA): TGTGCCAGCAGGCGGACAGGAGTAGGCTACGAGCAGTACTTC.

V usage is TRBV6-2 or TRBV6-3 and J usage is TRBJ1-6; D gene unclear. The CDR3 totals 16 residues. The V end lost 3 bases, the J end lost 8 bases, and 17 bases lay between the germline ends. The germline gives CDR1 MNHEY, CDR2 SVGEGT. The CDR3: CASSYRESRRDSPLHF. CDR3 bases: TGTGCCAGCAGTTATCGGGAGTCAAGGAGAGATTCACCCCTCCACTTT.

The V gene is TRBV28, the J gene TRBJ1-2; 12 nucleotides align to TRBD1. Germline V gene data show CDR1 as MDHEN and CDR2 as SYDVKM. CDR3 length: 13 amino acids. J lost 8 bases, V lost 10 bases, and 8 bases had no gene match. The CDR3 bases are TGTGCCACCCGGGACAGGGGGCGCGAAGGCTACACCTTC. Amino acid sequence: CATRDRGREGYTF.

The CDR3 sequence: CASSLEGKHEYF. DNA of the CDR3: TGTGCCAGCAGCTTAGAGGGCAAACACGAGTATTTT. The chain uses TRBV11-2 and TRBJ2-3; no definite D call. V lost 0 bases, J lost 13 bases, and 11 bases lay in between. This CDR3 spans 12 amino acids. Germline V gives CDR1 SGHAT, CDR2 FQNNGV.

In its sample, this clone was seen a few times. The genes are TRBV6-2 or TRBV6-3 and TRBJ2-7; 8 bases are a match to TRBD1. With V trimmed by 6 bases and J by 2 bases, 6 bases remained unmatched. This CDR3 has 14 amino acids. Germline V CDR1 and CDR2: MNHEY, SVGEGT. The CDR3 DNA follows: TGTGCCAGCAGCCGGGACAGGAGAACCTACGAGCAGTACTTC. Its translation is CASSRDRRTYEQYF.

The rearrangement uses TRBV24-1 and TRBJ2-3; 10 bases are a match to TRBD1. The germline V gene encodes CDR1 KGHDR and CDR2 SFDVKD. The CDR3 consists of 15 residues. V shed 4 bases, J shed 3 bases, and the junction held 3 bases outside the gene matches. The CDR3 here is CATSDWTGGTDTQYF. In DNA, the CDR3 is TGTGCCACCAGTGACTGGACAGGGGGGACAGATACGCAGTATTTT.

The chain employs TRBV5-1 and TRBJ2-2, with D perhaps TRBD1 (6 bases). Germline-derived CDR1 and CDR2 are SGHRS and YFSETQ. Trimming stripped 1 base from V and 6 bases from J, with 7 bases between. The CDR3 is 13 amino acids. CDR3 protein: CASSLTGPGELFF. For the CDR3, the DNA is TGCGCCAGCAGCTTGACAGGGCCCGGGGAGCTGTTTTTT.

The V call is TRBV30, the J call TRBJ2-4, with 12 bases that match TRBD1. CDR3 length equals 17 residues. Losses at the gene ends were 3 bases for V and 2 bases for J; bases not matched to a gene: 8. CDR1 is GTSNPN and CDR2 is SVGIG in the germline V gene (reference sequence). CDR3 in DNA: TGTGCCTGGAGGATAACCGGGACAGGGGGCACCAAAAACATTCAGTACTTC. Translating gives CAWRITGTGGTKNIQYF.

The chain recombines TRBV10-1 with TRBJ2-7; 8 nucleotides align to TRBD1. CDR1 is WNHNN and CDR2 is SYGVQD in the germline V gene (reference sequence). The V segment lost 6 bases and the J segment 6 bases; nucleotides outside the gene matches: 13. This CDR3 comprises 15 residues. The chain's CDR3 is CASRHRQGLSTEQYF. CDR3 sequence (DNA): TGCGCCAGCAGGCACCGACAGGGGTTGTCGACCGAGCAGTACTTC.

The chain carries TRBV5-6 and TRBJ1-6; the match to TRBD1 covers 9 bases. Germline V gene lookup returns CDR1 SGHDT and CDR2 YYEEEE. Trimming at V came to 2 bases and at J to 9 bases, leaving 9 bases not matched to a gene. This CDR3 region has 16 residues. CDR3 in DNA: TGTGCCAGCAGCTTCAAAACGGGACAGGGAGGTTCACCCCTCCACTTT. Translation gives CASSFKTGQGGSPLHF.

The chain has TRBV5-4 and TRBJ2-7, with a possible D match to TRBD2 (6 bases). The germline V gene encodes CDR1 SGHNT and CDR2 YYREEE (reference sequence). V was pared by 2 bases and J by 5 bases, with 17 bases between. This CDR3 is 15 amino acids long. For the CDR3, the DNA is TGTGCCAGCAGCTTATCTAGCGCACGTTCGAACGAGCAGTACTTC. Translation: CASSLSSARSNEQYF.

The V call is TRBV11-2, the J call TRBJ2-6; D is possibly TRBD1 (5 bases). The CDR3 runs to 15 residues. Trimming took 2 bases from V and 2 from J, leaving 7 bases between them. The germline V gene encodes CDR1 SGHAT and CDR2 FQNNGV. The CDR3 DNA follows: TGTGCCAGCAGCTTACCCAGGGCTGGGGCCAACGTCCTGACTTTC. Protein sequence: CASSLPRAGANVLTF.

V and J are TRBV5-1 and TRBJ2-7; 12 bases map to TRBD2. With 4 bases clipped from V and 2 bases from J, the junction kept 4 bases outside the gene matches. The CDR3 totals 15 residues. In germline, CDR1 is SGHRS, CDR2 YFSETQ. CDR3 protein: CASSLTSGRTYEQYF. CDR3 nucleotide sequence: TGCGCCAGCAGCCTGACTAGCGGGAGAACCTACGAGCAGTACTTC. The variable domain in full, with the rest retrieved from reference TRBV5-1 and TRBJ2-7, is KAGVTQTPRYLIKTRGQQVTLSCSPISGHRSVSWYQQTPGQGLQFLFEYFSETQRNKGNFPGRFSGRQFSNSRSEMNVSTLELGDSALYLCASSLTSGRTYEQYFGPGTRLTVT.

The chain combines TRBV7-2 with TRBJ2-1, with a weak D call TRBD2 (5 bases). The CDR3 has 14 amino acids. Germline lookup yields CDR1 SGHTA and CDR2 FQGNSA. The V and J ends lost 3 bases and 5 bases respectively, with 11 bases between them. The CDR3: CASSFFSGDNEQFF. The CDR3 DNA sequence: TGTGCCAGCAGCTTTTTCTCCGGGGACAATGAGCAGTTCTTC.